This T cell receptor beta chain is from a study of early T cells in non-severe SARS-CoV-2 infection. Overall study context: Sequenced bulk RNA came from whole blood that was unsorted, and chains were unpaired.

This clonotype was found many times. CDR1 LGHNT and CDR2 FRNRAP come from the germline V gene. Trimming took 0 bases from V and 1 from J, leaving 9 bases between them. This CDR3 spans 15 amino acids. Attached unique molecular identifiers marked individual cDNA molecules. TCRdb processed the 5' RACE reads anew with MiXCR; each CDR3 protein has one entry. This sample has about 35,000 distinct CDR3 sequences, with roughly 6% found just once. The sample here was whole blood, taken at baseline. The source is an adult who was a healthcare worker with PCR-confirmed SARS-CoV-2 infection or an uninfected control (not recorded which). The chain is built from TRBV12-5 and TRBJ1-1; D unclear. The chain's CDR3 is CASGLVPPRNTEAFF. Written as DNA, the CDR3 is TGTGCTAGTGGTTTGGTACCCCCCCGGAACACTGAAGCTTTCTTT.